The TCR beta chain described here comes from a study of beta chain features in type 1 diabetes. Study-level findings and limits: Whatever favoring of shorter templates PCR might show would apply equally to patients and controls. In type 1 diabetes patients, VDJ junctions had fewer insertions; deletions at these junctions were more frequent. Over-representation of high TCR-expressing cells was a possible consequence of cDNA sequencing. Moderate yet significant TCRB CDR3 shortening was seen in Type 1 diabetes patients in all four CD4+ subsets.

Germline CDR1 and CDR2: SGHNT and YYREEE (reference sequence). CDR3 length: 12 residues. Trimming took off 6 bases at V and 3 bases at J, with 7 bases between the two ends. In regard to this clone: Its antigen is currently unknown.

The entirety of the isolated RNA underwent reverse transcription, so expressed TCRB transcripts were sequenced. Clones were sequenced by immunoSEQ multiplex PCR, and TCRdb holds only the in-frame ones, with some missing. The sample lists around 310,000 clones; about 10% were seen once. V and J are TRBV5-4 and TRBJ2-1; D is ambiguous. The sequenced sample consisted of naive CD4+ T cells from blood. This receptor was obtained from a woman aged 25 to 39 in good health. The CDR3 region has the DNA TGTGCCAGCACCCGAGACTACAATGAGCAGTTCTTC. Amino acids: CASTRDYNEQFF.